This T cell receptor beta chain was observed in a study of identical twins. Study conclusions and caveats: Shared out-of-frame alpha sequences (those common to twins) showed excess low generation probability. Twin sharing of out-of-frame TCR alpha was underestimated by models in monozygotic pairs.

Unique molecular identifiers were present on cDNA, and template switching added a universal primer site. TCRdb fed the 5' RACE reads into MiXCR, producing one record per CDR3 protein. The sample includes some 190,000 distinct CDR3 sequences, 15% to 20% of them seen just once. As to this clonotype: Its antigen is undetermined.

The CDR3 is 12 amino acids. CDR1 and CDR2 (germline): SNHLY, FYNNEI. V gave up 8 bases and J gave up 4 bases, with 11 bases separating them. These data also featured in a second study, about T cells expressing NK-cell markers.

The TCR sequence derives from a woman between 18 and 29 years old in good health. What was sequenced was CD8+ T cells sorted from blood. The chain combines TRBV2 with TRBJ1-2; tentatively, D is TRBD1 (6 bases). The CDR3 bases are TGTGCCAGCCCGTGGGGGCTCTATGGCTACACCTTC. It translates to CASPWGLYGYTF.